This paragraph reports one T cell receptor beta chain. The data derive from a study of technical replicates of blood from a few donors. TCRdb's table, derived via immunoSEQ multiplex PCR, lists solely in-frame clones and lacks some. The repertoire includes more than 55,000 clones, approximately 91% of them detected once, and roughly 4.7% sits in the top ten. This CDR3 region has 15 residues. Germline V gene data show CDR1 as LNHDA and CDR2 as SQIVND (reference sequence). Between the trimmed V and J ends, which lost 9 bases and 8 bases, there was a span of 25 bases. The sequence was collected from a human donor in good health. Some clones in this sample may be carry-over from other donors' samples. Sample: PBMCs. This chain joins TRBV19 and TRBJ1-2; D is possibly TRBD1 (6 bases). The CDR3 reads CASKTRTGKEPGYTF. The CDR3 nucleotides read TGTGCCAGCAAGACCCGCACAGGGAAAGAGCCGGGCTACACCTTC.